These 10 T cell receptor beta chains came from one sample sequenced in a study of vaccination effects on CD4 cells after COVID-19. Antigen-specific CD4+ T cells were first expanded with viral peptide pools by the ViraFEST assay and only then sequenced. Following culture for about 11 days, CD4+ T cells were isolated. Vaccine administered to participants consisted of two doses of either BNT162b2 or mRNA-1273. Using immunoSEQ multiplex PCR, the repertoire was profiled, and TCRdb retains in-frame clones only, with some absent. The table has approximately 70,000 clones, about 80% seen once. These receptors have no known antigen. Sequenced material: CD4+ T cells from PBMCs cultured with HCoV-OC43 spike peptides, taken after COVID-19 vaccination. Sample subset: HCoV-OC43 spike overlapping peptide pool stimulation. These receptor sequences come from a human donor who received a COVID-19 vaccine.

This clone has more than one count but fewer than ten. CDR3 sequence reads: CASSLGQGNQPQHF. In DNA, the CDR3 is TGTGCCAGTAGTCTCGGACAGGGCAATCAGCCCCAGCATTTT. J is TRBJ1-5 and V is TRBV19; 7 positions match TRBD1. J gave up 2 bases and V 5 bases, and 3 bases lay outside the gene matches. This CDR3 region has 14 residues. The germline V gene has CDR1 LNHDA and CDR2 SQIVND (reference sequence).

The V gene is TRBV9, the J gene TRBJ2-7; D is perhaps TRBD2 (5 bases). V was cut by 0 bases and J by 6 bases, with 13 bases left in between. The length of the CDR3 is 14 residues. The germline V gene has CDR1 SGDLS and CDR2 YYNGEE. This chain's CDR3 is CASSVEWDSAEQYV. DNA for the CDR3: TGTGCCAGCAGCGTAGAATGGGATAGCGCCGAGCAGTACGTC.

The chain combines TRBV6-5 with TRBJ1-2; D remains unclear. The CDR3 is made up of 15 amino acids. Germline-derived CDR1 and CDR2 are MNHEY and SVGAGI. The germline V and J ends were trimmed by 0 bases and 4 bases, with 12 bases remaining between them. The CDR3 sequence is CASSYSSKGTYGYTF. The CDR3, as DNA: TGTGCCAGCAGTTACTCGAGTAAGGGTACCTATGGCTACACCTTC.

The chain links TRBV2 to TRBJ1-4; perhaps TRBD1 as D (5 bases). Trimming shortened V by 7 bases and J by 6 bases, and 18 bases separated the two germline ends. Looked up from germline, CDR1 is SNHLY and CDR2 is FYNNEI. This CDR3 contains 15 residues. The CDR3: CASIGNRGIDEKLFF. CDR3 in DNA: TGTGCCAGCATAGGGAATCGGGGGATAGATGAAAAACTGTTTTTT.

This clone was recorded a few times. The chain joins TRBV2 to TRBJ2-7; TRBD2 matches 8 bases. The CDR3 totals 15 residues. CDR1 and CDR2 (germline): SNHLY, FYNNEI. Trimming removed 4 bases from V and 0 bases from J; junction bases left unmatched: 5. The CDR3 nucleotides are TGTGCCAGCAGTGGACTAGCGAGGAACTCCTACGAGCAGTACGTC. This sequence encodes CASSGLARNSYEQYV.

This clone has only one observation. This chain links TRBV5-1 with TRBJ1-1; 7 nucleotides match TRBD1. CDR3 length: 15 amino acids. V lost 0 bases, J lost 1 base, and 3 bases stayed unmatched. Per germline, CDR1 SGHRS and CDR2 YFSETQ. The CDR3 bases are TGCGCCAGCAGCTTGGTGGCAGGGGGGAACACTGAAGCTTTCTTT. This codes for CASSLVAGGNTEAFF.

V gene TRBV7-2 combines with J gene TRBJ2-3; D unresolved. Trimming removed 2 bases from V and 6 bases from J, with 9 bases in between. Germline CDR1 SGHTA, CDR2 FQGNSA. The CDR3 has 13 residues. CDR3 sequence reads: CASSLSVQDTQYF. CDR3 bases: TGTGCCAGCAGCTTATCCGTGCAGGATACGCAGTATTTT.

The sample holds one count of this clone. The chain joins TRBV15 to TRBJ1-3, with TRBD1 matching 10 bases. Per germline, CDR1 LNHNV and CDR2 YYDKDF (reference sequence). The CDR3 contains 19 residues. V lost 4 bases and J lost 0; bases outside the gene matches: 12. The CDR3 region has the DNA TGTGCCACCAGCACCCCAAGGGGACAGGGGCCGTCCTCTGGAAACACCATATATTTT. Translating gives CATSTPRGQGPSSGNTIYF.

V gene TRBV5-1 combines with J gene TRBJ2-5; 8 nucleotides line up with TRBD2. V lost 3 bases to trimming and J lost 0 bases; unmatched junction nucleotides: 7. The germline gives CDR1 SGHRS, CDR2 YFSETQ. The CDR3 has 16 residues. The CDR3 nucleotides read TGCGCCAGCAGCTCCAATGGACTAGCCTACCAAGAGACCCAGTACTTC. Translated: CASSSNGLAYQETQYF. The complete variable domain, with remaining parts taken from reference TRBV5-1 and TRBJ2-5, reads KAGVTQTPRYLIKTRGQQVTLSCSPISGHRSVSWYQQTPGQGLQFLFEYFSETQRNKGNFPGRFSGRQFSNSRSEMNVSTLELGDSALYLCASSSNGLAYQETQYFGPGTRLLVL.

This clone was counted only a few times. The chain employs TRBV7-8 and TRBJ1-5; no clear D gene. Germline values: CDR1 SGHVS, CDR2 FQNEAQ. Trimming pared 7 bases from V and 2 bases from J, leaving 18 bases between. The CDR3 length is 16 residues. The DNA of the CDR3 is TGTGCCAGCACCCCCCTTTCCGGGTCGGGCAATCAGCCCCAGCATTTT. It codes for CASTPLSGSGNQPQHF.